Below are 5 T cell receptor beta chains sequenced from a single sample in a study of cytomegalovirus exposure and HLA in healthy donors. 13 Jbeta primers and 60 Vbeta primers were used for the PCR. TCRdb keeps only in-frame clones here, not all; method: immunoSEQ multiplex PCR. The sample holds some 200,000 clones, around three quarters seen once. The sequenced sample consisted of PBMCs. The receptors stem from a woman aged 30 to 39 in good health and CMV-seronegative.

This sequence joins TRBV20-1 and TRBJ1-2; 7 nucleotides align to TRBD1. This CDR3 comprises 11 residues. The V gene end was trimmed by 6 bases and the J gene end by 9 bases; junction bases not matched to a gene: 7. Germline V gene lookup returns CDR1 DFQATT and CDR2 SNEGSKA (reference sequence). This CDR3 reads CSAWDSPSYTF. The CDR3 bases are TGCAGTGCCTGGGACAGCCCTAGCTACACCTTC.

V and J are TRBV4-2 and TRBJ2-3, with 8 bases aligning to TRBD2. V lost 4 bases to trimming and J lost 6 bases; unmatched junction nucleotides: 6. Per germline, CDR1 LGHNA and CDR2 YNFKEQ. CDR3 length equals 14 residues. The CDR3 sequence: CASSLSGTMDTQYF. The CDR3 nucleotides read TGTGCCAGCAGCCTTAGCGGGACCATGGATACGCAGTATTTT.

The J gene is TRBJ1-3, the V gene TRBV7-9; no firm D call. This CDR3 region has 16 residues. The V gene's germline CDR1 is SEHNR and CDR2 FQNEAQ (reference sequence). V lost 4 bases and J 0 bases, leaving 13 bases between the germline ends. The CDR3 loop is CASSSSYVSSGNTIYF. In nucleotides, the CDR3 is TGTGCCAGCAGCTCCTCGTATGTCTCCTCTGGAAACACCATATATTTT.

This clone was seen only a few times. V and J are TRBV5-1 and TRBJ2-1, with 12 bases aligning to TRBD2. V shed 3 bases, J shed 5 bases, and the junction held 12 bases outside the gene matches. Germline V gives CDR1 SGHRS, CDR2 YFSETQ. CDR3 length: 18 residues. In nucleotides, the CDR3 is TGCGCCAGCAGCTCTAGACTAGCGGGGGAGAAATTCCACAATGAGCAGTTCTTC. Its translation is CASSSRLAGEKFHNEQFF.

DNA of the CDR3: TGTGCCAGCAGCCAGAAGCAGGGGATTACCACCGGGGAGCTGTTTTTT. It yields the protein CASSQKQGITTGELFF. The chain links TRBV14 to TRBJ2-2; D may be TRBD1 (6 bases). The CDR3 length is 16 residues. Germline V CDR1 and CDR2: SGHDN, FVKESK. V was cut by 3 bases and J by 4 bases, with 15 bases left in between.